The sequence of this T cell receptor (beta chain) was determined in a study of vaccination effects on CD4 cells after COVID-19. Broader study findings: Few convalescent patients were studied, and early post-infection samples were lacking.

Turning to this clone: The antigen is unknown.

CD4+ T cells were isolated after less than 13 days of culture. The vaccine given was either BNT162b2 or mRNA-1273, in two doses. The CDR3 runs 12 residues. The V gene lost 0 bases and the J gene lost 5 bases, with 5 bases spanning the gap. Germline CDR1 reads KGHSH; CDR2 reads LQKENI. Sequenced by immunoSEQ multiplex PCR; TCRdb stores in-frame clones only, minus some. The table has tens of thousands of clones, approximately 79% seen once. The TCR sequence derives from a human donor who received a COVID-19 vaccine. The material sequenced was CD4+ T cells from PBMCs cultured without peptide, taken after COVID-19 vaccination. The genes are TRBV18 and TRBJ2-7; D not certain. CDR3 residues: CASSPPVNEQYV. The CDR3 coding sequence is TGTGCCAGCTCACCACCGGTGAACGAGCAGTACGTC.